This T cell receptor beta chain was found in a study of cytomegalovirus exposure and HLA in healthy donors. PCR primers comprised 60 Vbeta and 13 Jbeta primers. Method: immunoSEQ multiplex PCR; TCRdb's copy keeps in-frame clones and lacks some. Of 100,000 to 150,000 clones in the sample, roughly four fifths are singletons; the top ten hold approximately 5.4%. CDR3 length: 15 amino acids. The trim removed 8 bases at V and 0 bases at J, leaving 5 bases unmatched. CDR1 and CDR2 from the germline V gene are SGHVS and FNYEAQ. The receptor was derived from a woman aged 45-60 years in good health and CMV-seropositive. The sample was PBMCs. This chain connects TRBV7-6 to TRBJ2-3, with TRBD2 identical over 10 bases. The CDR3 nucleotides read TGTGCCAGCGGCGGACTAGCGGATAGCACAGATACGCAGTATTTT. Amino acids: CASGGLADSTDTQYF.